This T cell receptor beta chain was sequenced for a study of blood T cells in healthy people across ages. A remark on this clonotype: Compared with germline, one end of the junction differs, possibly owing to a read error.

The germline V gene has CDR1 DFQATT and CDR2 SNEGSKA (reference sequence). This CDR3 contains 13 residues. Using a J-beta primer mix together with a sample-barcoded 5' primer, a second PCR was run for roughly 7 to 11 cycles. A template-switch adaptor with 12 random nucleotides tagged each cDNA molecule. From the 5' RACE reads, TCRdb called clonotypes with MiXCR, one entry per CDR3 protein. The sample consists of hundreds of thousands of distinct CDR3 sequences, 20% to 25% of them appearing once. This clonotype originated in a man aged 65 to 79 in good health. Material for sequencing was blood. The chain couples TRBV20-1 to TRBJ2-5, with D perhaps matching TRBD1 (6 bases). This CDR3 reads CSTRSPGVETQYF. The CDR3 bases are TGCAGTACTAGAAGTCCAGGGGTAGAGACCCAGTACTTC.